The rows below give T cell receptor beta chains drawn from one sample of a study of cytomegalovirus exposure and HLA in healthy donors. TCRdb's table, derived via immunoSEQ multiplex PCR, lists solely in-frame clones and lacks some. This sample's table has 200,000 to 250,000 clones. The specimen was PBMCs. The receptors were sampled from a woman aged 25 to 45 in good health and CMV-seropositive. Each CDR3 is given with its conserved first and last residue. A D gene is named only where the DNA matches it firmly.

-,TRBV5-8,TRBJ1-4,TGTGCCAGCAGCTTGTCAGGAACTAATGAAAAACTGTTTTTT,CASSLSGTNEKLFF
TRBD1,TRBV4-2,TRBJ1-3,TGTGCCAGCAGCCAGGATATGACAGGGCCTGGAAACACCATATATTTT,CASSQDMTGPGNTIYF
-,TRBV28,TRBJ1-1,TGTGCCAGCAGTCTCCCCCGGGGCGGGAGGACTGAAGCTTTCTTT,CASSLPRGGRTEAFF
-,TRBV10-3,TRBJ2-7,TGTGCCGTCAGTGAGTCCGGGACATCAACCTACGAGCAGTACTTC,CAVSESGTSTYEQYF
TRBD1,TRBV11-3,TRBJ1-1,TGTGCCAGCAGCCCGGGACAGGGGTTTAAAGCTTTCTTT,CASSPGQGFKAFF
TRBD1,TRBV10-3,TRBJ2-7,TGTGCCATCAGTGGAAGGGACAGGGCCTCCTACGAGCAGTACTTC,CAISGRDRASYEQYF
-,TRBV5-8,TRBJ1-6,TGTGCCAGCAGCCGGCTGGACTTTTCACCCCTCCACTTT,CASSRLDFSPLHF
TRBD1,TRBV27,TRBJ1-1,TGTGCCAGCAGTTTATCCGGGACAGGGGGCTACACTGAAGCTTTCTTT,CASSLSGTGGYTEAFF
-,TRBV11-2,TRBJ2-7,TGTGCCAGCAGCTTTCAGGACAGCTCTTACTACGAGCAGTACTTC,CASSFQDSSYYEQYF
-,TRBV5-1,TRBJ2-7,TGCGCCAGCAGCTTGAGAAACACGTACGAGCAGTACTTC,CASSLRNTYEQYF
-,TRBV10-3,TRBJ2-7,TGTGCCATCAGTGAGTCCGGGGAGCAGTACTTC,CAISESGEQYF
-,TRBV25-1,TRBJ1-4,TGTGCCAGCAGTGCCTTGGACAGCCCTAATGAAAAACTGTTTTTT,CASSALDSPNEKLFF
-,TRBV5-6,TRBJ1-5,TGTGCCAGCAGCTTGGGTGTTAATAGCAATCAGCCCCAGCATTTT,CASSLGVNSNQPQHF
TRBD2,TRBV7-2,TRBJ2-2,TGTGCCAGCAGCTTAAGGGCTAGCGGGAAAAACGGGGAGCTGTTTTTT,CASSLRASGKNGELFF
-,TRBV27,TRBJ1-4,TGTGCCAGCAGTTCCTTAAATACAGGGGAAAAACTGTTTTTT,CASSSLNTGEKLFF
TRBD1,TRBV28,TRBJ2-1,TGTGCCACCCACGACAGGGTCTACAATGAGCAGTTCTTC,CATHDRVYNEQFF
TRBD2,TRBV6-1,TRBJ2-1,TGTGCCAGCAGTGAGGGGGGGGGTATCAATGAGCAGTTCTTC,CASSEGGGINEQFF
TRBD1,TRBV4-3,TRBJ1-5,TGCGCCAGCAGCCCACAAGGGACAGTCAATCAGCCCCAGCATTTT,CASSPQGTVNQPQHF
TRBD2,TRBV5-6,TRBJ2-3,TGTGCCAGCAGCTTGGGACTAGCGGGACCCCCAGATACGCAGTATTTT,CASSLGLAGPPDTQYF
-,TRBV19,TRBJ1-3,TGTGCCAGTAGTATTTCGGGAAACACCATATATTTT,CASSISGNTIYF
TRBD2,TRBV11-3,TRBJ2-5,TGTGCCAGCAGCAGGACTAGCGGAGAGACCCAGTACTTC,CASSRTSGETQYF
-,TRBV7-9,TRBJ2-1,TGTGCCAGCAGCTTCGAACCCGGGGGAGGCTACAATGAGCAGTTCTTC,CASSFEPGGGYNEQFF
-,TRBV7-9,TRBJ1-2,TGTGCCAGCAGTCAAAAGGGGCGCAAAAATGGCTACACCTTC,CASSQKGRKNGYTF
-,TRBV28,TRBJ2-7,TGTGCCAGCTCCAACCGCAGGGGCTTCTCCTACGAGCAGTACTTC,CASSNRRGFSYEQYF
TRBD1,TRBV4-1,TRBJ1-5,TGCGCCAGCAGCCAAGGGTATACAGGGGGCAGCTCGTACCAGCCCCAGCATTTT,CASSQGYTGGSSYQPQHF
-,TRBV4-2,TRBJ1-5,TGTGCCAGCAGCCAAGACATAGGTGGCCCTCGGAGACCCCAGCATTTT,CASSQDIGGPRRPQHF
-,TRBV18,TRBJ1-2,TGTGCCAGCTCCCCCGTCCCGCAGCCTAGAGGCTACACCTTC,CASSPVPQPRGYTF
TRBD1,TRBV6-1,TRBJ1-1,TGTGCCAGCAGCCGACAGGGTTTCACTGAAGCTTTCTTT,CASSRQGFTEAFF
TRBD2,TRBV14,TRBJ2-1,TGTGCCAGCAGCCAACTTCCCAGAGTAGCGGGAGCTCTAGGTGAGCAGTTCTTC,CASSQLPRVAGALGEQFF
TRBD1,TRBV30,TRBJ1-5,TGTGCCTGGAGTGCAACAGGGGGCCGACAGCCCCAGCATTTT,CAWSATGGRQPQHF
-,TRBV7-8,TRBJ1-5,TGTGCCAGCAGCCCCACCTCGGGGTATAGCAATCAGCCCCAGCATTTT,CASSPTSGYSNQPQHF
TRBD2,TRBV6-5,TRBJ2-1,TGTGCCGCGGGACTAGGAAATGAGCAGTTCTTC,CAAGLGNEQFF
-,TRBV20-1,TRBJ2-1,TGCAGTGCTTCCACCTACAATGAGCAGTTCTTC,CSASTYNEQFF